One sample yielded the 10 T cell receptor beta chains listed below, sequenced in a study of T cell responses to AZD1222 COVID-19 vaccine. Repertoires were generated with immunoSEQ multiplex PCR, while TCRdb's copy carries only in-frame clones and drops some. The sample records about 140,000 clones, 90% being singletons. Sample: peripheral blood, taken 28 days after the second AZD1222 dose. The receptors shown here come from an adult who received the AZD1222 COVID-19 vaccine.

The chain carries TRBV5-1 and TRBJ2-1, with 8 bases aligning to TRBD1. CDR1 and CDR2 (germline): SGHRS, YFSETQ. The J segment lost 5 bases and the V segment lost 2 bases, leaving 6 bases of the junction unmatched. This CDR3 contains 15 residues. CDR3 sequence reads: CASSFGTGMHNEQFF. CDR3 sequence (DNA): TGCGCCAGCAGCTTCGGGACAGGCATGCACAATGAGCAGTTCTTC.

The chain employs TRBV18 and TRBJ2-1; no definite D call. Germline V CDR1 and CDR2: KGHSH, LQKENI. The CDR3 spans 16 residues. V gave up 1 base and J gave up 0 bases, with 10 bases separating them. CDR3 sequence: CASSPLLQSSYNEQFF. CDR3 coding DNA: TGTGCCAGCTCACCACTTCTACAGAGCTCCTACAATGAGCAGTTCTTC.

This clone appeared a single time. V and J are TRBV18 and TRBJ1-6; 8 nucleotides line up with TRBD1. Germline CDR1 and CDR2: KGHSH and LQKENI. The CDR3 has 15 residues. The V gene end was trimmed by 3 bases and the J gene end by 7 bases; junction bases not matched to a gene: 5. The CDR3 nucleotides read TGTGCCAGCTCACCCGGACAGGGATTAAATTCACCCCTCCACTTT. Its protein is CASSPGQGLNSPLHF.

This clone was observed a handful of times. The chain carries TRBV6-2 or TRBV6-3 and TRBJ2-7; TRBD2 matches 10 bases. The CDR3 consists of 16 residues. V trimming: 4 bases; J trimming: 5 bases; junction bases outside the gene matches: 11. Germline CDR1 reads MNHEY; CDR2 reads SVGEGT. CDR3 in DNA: TGTGCCAGCAGTTCGCACTCTAGCGGGAGCCTCCACGAGCAGTACTTC. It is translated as CASSSHSSGSLHEQYF.

The CDR3 reads CASSSSKSSYNEQFF. CDR3 sequence (DNA): TGTGCCAGCAGTTCCTCCAAGAGCTCCTACAATGAGCAGTTCTTC. This chain uses TRBV11-2 with TRBJ2-1; D is uncertain. Germline V gene sequence: CDR1 SGHAT, CDR2 FQNNGV. The CDR3 sequence is 15 residues long. Trimming stripped 6 bases from V and 0 bases from J, with 12 bases between.

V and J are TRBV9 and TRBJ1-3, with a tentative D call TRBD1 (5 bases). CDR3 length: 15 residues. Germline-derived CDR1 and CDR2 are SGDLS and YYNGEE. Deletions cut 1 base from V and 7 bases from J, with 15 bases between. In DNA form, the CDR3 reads TGTGCCAGCAGCGTAACAGGCACAGGCGGGAACACCATATATTTT. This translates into CASSVTGTGGNTIYF. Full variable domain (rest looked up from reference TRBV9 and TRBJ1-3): DSGVTQTPKHLITATGQRVTLRCSPRSGDLSVYWYQQSLDQGLQFLIQYYNGEERAKGNILERFSAQQFPDLHSELNLSSLELGDSALYFCASSVTGTGGNTIYFGEGSWLTVV.

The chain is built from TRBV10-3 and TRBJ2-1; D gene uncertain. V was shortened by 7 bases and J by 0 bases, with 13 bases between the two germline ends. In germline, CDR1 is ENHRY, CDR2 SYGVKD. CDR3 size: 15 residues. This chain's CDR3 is CAINSPVGSYNEQFF. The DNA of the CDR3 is TGTGCCATCAACTCCCCTGTAGGCTCCTACAATGAGCAGTTCTTC.

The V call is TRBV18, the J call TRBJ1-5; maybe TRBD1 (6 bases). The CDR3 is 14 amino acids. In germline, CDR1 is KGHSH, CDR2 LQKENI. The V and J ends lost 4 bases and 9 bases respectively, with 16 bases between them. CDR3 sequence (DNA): TGTGCCAGCTCACTGGATACAGGGTCGTGGCCCCAGCATTTT. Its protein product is CASSLDTGSWPQHF. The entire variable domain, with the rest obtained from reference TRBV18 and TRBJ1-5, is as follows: NAGVMQNPRHLVRRRGQEARLRCSPMKGHSHVYWYRQLPEEGLKFMVYLQKENIIDESGMPKERFSAEFPKEGPSILRIQQVVRGDSAAYFCASSLDTGSWPQHFGDGTRLSIL.

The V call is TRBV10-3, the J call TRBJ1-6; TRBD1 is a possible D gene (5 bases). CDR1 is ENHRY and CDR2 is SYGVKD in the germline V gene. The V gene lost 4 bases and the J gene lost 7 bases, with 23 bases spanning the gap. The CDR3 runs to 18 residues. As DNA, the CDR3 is TGTGCCATCAGTGGGGGGTTTGAGGCCTTAGGCCCGAATTCACCCCTCCACTTT. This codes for CAISGGFEALGPNSPLHF.

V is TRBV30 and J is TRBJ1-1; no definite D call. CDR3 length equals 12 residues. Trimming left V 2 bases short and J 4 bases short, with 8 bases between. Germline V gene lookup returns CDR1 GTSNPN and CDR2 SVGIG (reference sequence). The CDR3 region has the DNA TGTGCCTGGAGTTATAGGGTCACTGAAGCTTTCTTT. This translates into CAWSYRVTEAFF.